This entry describes one T cell receptor beta chain. The antigen is unknown. TCRdb fed the RT-PCR reads into MiXCR, producing one record per CDR3 protein. The table has about 530,000 distinct CDR3 sequences, 10% to 15% seen once; the top ten hold around 13%. These data are taken from a study of response to subunit inactivated influenza vaccine. Whole-study findings and limits: It was the authors' suggestion that each seasonal influenza vaccination recruits few new T cells.

The sequence was obtained from a man aged 50-59 years who received an inactivated influenza vaccine. Material: PBMCs from blood, obtained about 6 weeks after vaccination.

The CDR3 reads CASRRWTSGGYEQYF. The DNA of the CDR3 is TGTGCCAGCAGACGCTGGACTAGCGGGGGGTACGAGCAGTACTTC. The chain uses TRBV11-2 and TRBJ2-7, with TRBD2 matching over 14 bases. The germline gives CDR1 SGHAT, CDR2 FQNNGV. The CDR3 consists of 15 residues. V trimming: 6 bases; J trimming: 4 bases; junction bases outside the gene matches: 5.